This TCR beta chain was sequenced for a study of T cell repertoires in cytomegalovirus infection. The CDR3 runs 15 residues. Trimming stripped 3 bases from V and 4 bases from J, with 12 bases between. Germline values: CDR1 SNHLY, CDR2 FYNNEI. TCRdb ran MiXCR on the reads and lists one entry per CDR3 protein. The top ten hold over 11% of the sample, which has around 290,000 distinct CDR3 sequences, 25% seen once. The chain joins TRBV2 to TRBJ1-4; D not resolved. The sample consisted of PBMCs. This sequence originates from a human donor in good health (CMV status not recorded). Some clones in this sample may be carry-over from other donors' samples. DNA for the CDR3: TGTGCCAGCAGTGATGTGGGGAATCGTAATGAAAAACTGTTTTTT. This translates into CASSDVGNRNEKLFF.